This is a list of T cell receptor beta chains from one sample in a study of T cell repertoires in aging, cancer and after chemotherapy. From the multiplex PCR reads, TCRdb called clonotypes with MiXCR, one entry per CDR3 protein. Of 5,500 to 7,000 distinct CDR3 sequences in the sample, 53% were seen once. Sequencing used blood. These receptors all stem from a human donor with a solid tumor. Each CDR3 is given with its conserved first and last residue. The order of the fields is clone size, J gene, V gene, CDR3 protein. Clone size is given for some rows only: seen once, a few or many times, or a class if the clone is expanded.

>.|TRBJ2-3|TRBV19
CASSARPGQTRITDTQYF
>.|TRBJ1-5|TRBV5-4
CASSLAPKEPQHF
>few|TRBJ1-3|TRBV6-2/TRBV6-3
CASSSISGNTIYF
>.|TRBJ2-2|TRBV4-2
CASSQDDSFAGELFF
>few|TRBJ1-2|TRBV28
CASSSPDPYDGLRLYGYTF
>.|TRBJ1-4|TRBV7-6
CASSLPATGEKLFF
>.|TRBJ2-7|TRBV6-6
CASGQADGPYEQYF
>few|TRBJ2-7|TRBV7-9
CASVDGRLTYEQYF
>.|TRBJ2-1|TRBV11-2
CASSSQAGGWNEQFF
>.|TRBJ1-2|TRBV12-3/TRBV12-4
CASSFTNYGYTF
>few|TRBJ2-3|TRBV27
CASSLLGLAGITDTQYF
>.|TRBJ1-1|TRBV19
CASSIDGRLNTEAFF
>.|TRBJ1-1|TRBV6-6
CASSYGQGSTEAFF
>.|TRBJ2-1|TRBV6-6
CASSYSSQTDYNEQFF
>.|TRBJ1-3|TRBV5-1
CASSFDRSSGNTIYF
>few|TRBJ2-2|TRBV7-2
CASSPESPGELFF
>.|TRBJ1-1|TRBV6-5
CASTLRDEAFF
>.|TRBJ2-1|TRBV29-1
CSVAGFTYNEQFF
>few|TRBJ1-2|TRBV12-3/TRBV12-4
CAARGGNYGYTF
>few|TRBJ1-1|TRBV27
CASSYRDRGPYNTEAFF
>.|TRBJ2-2|TRBV11-2
CASSLGGAGAHTGELFF
>medium-sized|TRBJ2-7|TRBV29-1
CSVATGFGEQYF
>.|TRBJ2-3|TRBV19
CASSIVRDTDTQYF
>.|TRBJ2-1|TRBV20-1
CSAPYNEQFF
>.|TRBJ1-5|TRBV6-5
CASSGTGPLVPQHF
>.|TRBJ2-7|TRBV20-1
CSARDDEQGSYEQYF
>few|TRBJ2-7|TRBV5-6
CASTNWGGSNEQYF
>.|TRBJ1-6|TRBV6-5
CASSYDRGYNSPLHF
>.|TRBJ2-6|TRBV7-6
CASSRTASWANVLTF
>few|TRBJ1-1|TRBV19
CASSNPEGVGTEAFF
>.|TRBJ2-7|TRBV7-9
CASSPYPRASGRGYEQYF
>.|TRBJ2-7|TRBV20-1
CSAQNLAHYEQYF
>.|TRBJ2-7|TRBV6-6
CASSYSGDRFYEQYF
>.|TRBJ1-2|TRBV28
CASSLNYGYTF
>.|TRBJ1-2|TRBV28
CASSLYRGPSTF
>.|TRBJ2-1|TRBV6-5
CASRSILSGVYNEQFF
>.|TRBJ2-2|TRBV18
CASSPLTSGLTGELFF
>.|TRBJ1-1|TRBV6-5
CASSYSKSGREAFF
>.|TRBJ1-2|TRBV5-6
CASSLDRNYGYTF
>few|TRBJ2-7|TRBV7-2
CASGPLREFPYEQYF
>few|TRBJ1-2|TRBV5-6
CASNLQGAVYGYTF
>.|TRBJ2-7|TRBV6-5
CASSYSSSGYYEQYF
>few|TRBJ2-7|TRBV6-5
CASREAGSHSYEQYF
>few|TRBJ2-7|TRBV27
CASSLFPRGSEQYF
>few|TRBJ2-7|TRBV20-1
CSARKGIPPFEQYF
>.|TRBJ2-1|TRBV29-1
CSFGRPDNEQFF
>.|TRBJ2-7|TRBV5-4
CASSRYPGQGDEQYF
>.|TRBJ2-7|TRBV19
CASSSRQGKGYEQYF
>few|TRBJ1-1|TRBV5-1
CASSPGTRAMNTEAFF
>few|TRBJ1-1|TRBV7-9
CASSLPLGVEAFF
>.|TRBJ2-5|TRBV25-1
CASSARRGETQYF
>.|TRBJ2-7|TRBV12-3/TRBV12-4
CASSNRDYSYEQYF
>once|TRBJ1-2|TRBV7-9
CASVRDRAYGYTF
>few|TRBJ2-7|TRBV7-9
CASSTTVYYEQYF
>.|TRBJ2-5|TRBV27
CASSLRARRSQETQYF
>.|TRBJ1-4|TRBV6-1
CASSAAGRGTNEKLFF
>few|TRBJ2-7|TRBV11-2
CASSPLDKNEQYF
>few|TRBJ1-3|TRBV7-9
CASSSTVSGNTIYF
>.|TRBJ2-1|TRBV20-1
CSAPGLAGGMGEQFF